The 9 T cell receptor beta chains listed next were all sequenced from one sample in a study of blood T cell repertoires in COVID-19. Generated by immunoSEQ multiplex PCR, the TCRdb table keeps only in-frame clones and is missing some. Here the sample spans fewer than 300,000 clones, roughly 91% being singletons. The sequenced material came from PBMCs or T cells enriched from blood (not recorded which). These receptors were collected from a man aged 40-50 years who had recovered from COVID-19.

The chain couples TRBV3-1 (or the pseudogene TRBV3-2) to TRBJ1-4; possibly TRBD1 for D (5 bases). Looked up from germline, CDR1 is LGHDT and CDR2 is YNNKEL (reference sequence). The V end was cut by 2 bases, the J end by 5 bases, with 9 bases between. The CDR3 totals 14 residues. The CDR3 DNA reads as TGTGCCAGCAGCCAAAGACAGCAGAATGAAAAACTGTTTTTT. It translates to CASSQRQQNEKLFF.

The chain links TRBV3-1 (or the pseudogene TRBV3-2) to TRBJ1-6; TRBD1 is a possible D gene (6 bases). CDR3 length equals 15 residues. Trimming pared 3 bases from V and 9 bases from J, leaving 15 bases between. Germline V gene data show CDR1 as LGHDT and CDR2 as YNNKEL (reference sequence). The CDR3 region has the DNA TGTGCCAGCAGCCAGGGGGGGCGGGGGCTTTCACCCCTCCACTTT. Protein product: CASSQGGRGLSPLHF.

The V gene is TRBV19, the J gene TRBJ1-1; 10 positions match TRBD1. CDR1 is LNHDA and CDR2 is SQIVND in the germline V gene (reference sequence). The CDR3 runs to 17 residues. V shed 0 bases and J 11 bases; nucleotides not matched to a gene: 15. CDR3 DNA sequence: TGTGCCAGTAGTATAGATCTCATGGGACAGGGGTTTTTTGAGGCTTTCTTT. Its translation: CASSIDLMGQGFFEAFF.

The chain is built from TRBV7-9 and TRBJ1-1; TRBD1 matches at 7 bases. This CDR3 has 19 residues. After removal of 3 bases from V and 1 base from J, the junction contained 17 bases not matched to a gene. Germline V gene sequence: CDR1 SEHNR, CDR2 FQNEAQ (reference sequence). The CDR3: CASSLDWGTLGQPNTEAFF. Written as DNA, the CDR3 is TGTGCCAGCAGCTTGGATTGGGGGACCCTGGGACAGCCGAACACTGAAGCTTTCTTT.

This clone has just a few counts. The chain links TRBV18 to TRBJ2-1, with a tentative D call TRBD2 (6 bases). The V end lost 6 bases, the J end lost 0 bases, and 9 bases lay between the germline ends. The CDR3 runs to 14 residues. CDR1 is KGHSH and CDR2 is LQKENI in the germline V gene. The CDR3 nucleotides read TGTGCCAGCTCGGGGGGAAGCTCCTACAATGAGCAGTTCTTC. Translating it yields CASSGGSSYNEQFF.

V gene TRBV7-2 combines with J gene TRBJ2-7, with 8 positions matching TRBD2. From germline, CDR1 is SGHTA and CDR2 FQGNSA. Trimming cost V 4 bases and J 0 bases; bases outside gene matches: 5. The CDR3 runs to 15 residues. CDR3 DNA sequence: TGTGCCAGCAGCTCCAGGAGCGGGAGCTCCTACGAGCAGTACTTC. This codes for CASSSRSGSSYEQYF.

J is TRBJ2-5 and V is TRBV18; D is uncertain. The CDR3 contains 13 residues. Per the germline V gene, CDR1 is KGHSH and CDR2 is LQKENI. V was shortened by 5 bases and J by 1 base, with 8 bases between the two germline ends. Written as DNA, the CDR3 is TGTGCCAGCTCAAGACTTGGCCAAGAGACCCAGTACTTC. Translated: CASSRLGQETQYF.

The chain recombines TRBV3-1 (or the pseudogene TRBV3-2) with TRBJ2-1, with TRBD2 matching over 15 bases. The germline V gene encodes CDR1 LGHDT and CDR2 YNNKEL (reference sequence). The V segment lost 3 bases and the J segment 0 bases; nucleotides outside the gene matches: 3. There are 18 residues in the CDR3. CDR3 region: CASSHGTSGRSSYNEQFF. The CDR3 nucleotides are TGTGCCAGCAGCCATGGGACTAGCGGGAGGTCCTCCTACAATGAGCAGTTCTTC.

The rearrangement links TRBV11-2 to TRBJ2-7; 9 bases match TRBD1. Trimming cost V 4 bases and J 0 bases; bases outside gene matches: 4. The CDR3 length is 15 residues. Germline V lookup: CDR1 SGHAT, CDR2 FQNNGV. The CDR3 coding sequence is TGTGCCAGCAGCTCGTCACAGGGGGCCTCCTACGAGCAGTACTTC. Its translation: CASSSSQGASYEQYF.